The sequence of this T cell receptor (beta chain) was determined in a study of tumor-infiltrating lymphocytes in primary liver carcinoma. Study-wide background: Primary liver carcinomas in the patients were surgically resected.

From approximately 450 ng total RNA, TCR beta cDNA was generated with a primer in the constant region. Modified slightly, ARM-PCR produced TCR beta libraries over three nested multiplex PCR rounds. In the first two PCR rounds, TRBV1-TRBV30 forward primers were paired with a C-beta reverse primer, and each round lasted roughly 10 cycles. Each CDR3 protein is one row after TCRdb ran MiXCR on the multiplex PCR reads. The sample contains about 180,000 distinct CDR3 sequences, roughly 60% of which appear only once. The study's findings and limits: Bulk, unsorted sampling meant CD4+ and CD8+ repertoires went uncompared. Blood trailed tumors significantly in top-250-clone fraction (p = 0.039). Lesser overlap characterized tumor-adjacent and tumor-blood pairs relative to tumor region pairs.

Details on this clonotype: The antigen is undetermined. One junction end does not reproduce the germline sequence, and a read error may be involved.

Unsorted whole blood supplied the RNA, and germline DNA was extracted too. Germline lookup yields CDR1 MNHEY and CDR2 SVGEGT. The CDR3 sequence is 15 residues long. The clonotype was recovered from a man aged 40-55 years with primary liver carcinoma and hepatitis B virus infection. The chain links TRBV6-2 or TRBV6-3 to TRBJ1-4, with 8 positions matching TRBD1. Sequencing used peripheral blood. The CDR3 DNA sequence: TGTGCCAGCAGTTTCCGGACAGGGCGGAATGAGAAACTGTTTTTT. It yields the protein CASSFRTGRNEKLFF.